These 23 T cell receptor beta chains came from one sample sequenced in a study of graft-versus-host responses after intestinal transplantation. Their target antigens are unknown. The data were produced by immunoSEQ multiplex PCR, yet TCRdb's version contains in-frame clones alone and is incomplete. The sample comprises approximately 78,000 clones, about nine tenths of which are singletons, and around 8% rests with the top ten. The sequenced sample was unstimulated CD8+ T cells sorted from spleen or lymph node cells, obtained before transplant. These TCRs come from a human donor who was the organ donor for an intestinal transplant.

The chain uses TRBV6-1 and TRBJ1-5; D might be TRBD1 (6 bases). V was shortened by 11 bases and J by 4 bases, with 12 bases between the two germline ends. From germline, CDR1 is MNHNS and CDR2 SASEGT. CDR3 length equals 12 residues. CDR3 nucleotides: TGTGCCGTAGGGAGGGGGAATCAGCCCCAGCATTTT. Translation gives CAVGRGNQPQHF.

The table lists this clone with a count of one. DNA for the CDR3: TGTGCCAGCAGCGGTCTCGCCCCGTCGTGGACCCAGTACTTC. Its protein product is CASSGLAPSWTQYF. The chain uses TRBV5-8 and TRBJ2-5, with D unresolved. Trimming took 4 bases from V and 7 from J, leaving 17 bases between them. Germline V CDR1 and CDR2: SGHTS, YDEGEE. CDR3 length: 14 amino acids.

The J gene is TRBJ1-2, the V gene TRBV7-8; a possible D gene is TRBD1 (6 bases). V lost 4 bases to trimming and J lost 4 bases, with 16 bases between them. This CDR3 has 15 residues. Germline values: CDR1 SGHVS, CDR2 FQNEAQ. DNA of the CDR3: TGTGCCAGCAGCTCACAGGGACTCATGTTCTATGGCTACACCTTC. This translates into CASSSQGLMFYGYTF.

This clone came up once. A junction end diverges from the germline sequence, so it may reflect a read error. CDR3 DNA: TGTGCCAGCTCCCCTACACCCGGGGGATGGGTCTTC. As protein: CASSPTPGGWVF. The rearrangement joins TRBV7-2 to TRBJ2-1; weak D call: TRBD2 (6 bases). Germline CDR1 is SGHTA and CDR2 is FQGNSA. The CDR3 loop spans 12 amino acids.

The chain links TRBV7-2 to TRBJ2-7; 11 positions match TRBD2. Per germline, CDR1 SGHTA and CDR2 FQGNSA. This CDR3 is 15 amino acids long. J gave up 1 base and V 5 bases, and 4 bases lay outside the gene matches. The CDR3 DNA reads TGTGCCAGCAGCCTTAGCGGGGGGGATTCCTACGAGCAGTACTTC. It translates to CASSLSGGDSYEQYF. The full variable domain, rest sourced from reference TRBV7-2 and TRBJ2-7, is GAGVSQSPSNKVTEKGKDVELRCDPISGHTALYWYRQSLGQGLEFLIYFQGNSAPDKSGLPSDRFSAERTGGSVSTLTIQRTQQEDSAVYLCASSLSGGDSYEQYFGPGTRLTVT.

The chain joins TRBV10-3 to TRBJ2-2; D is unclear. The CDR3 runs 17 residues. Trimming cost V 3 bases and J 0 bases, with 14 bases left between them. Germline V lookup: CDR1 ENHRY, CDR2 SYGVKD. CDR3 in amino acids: CAISDYLKAANTGELFF. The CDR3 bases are TGTGCCATCAGTGATTACTTAAAGGCAGCGAACACCGGGGAGCTGTTTTTT.

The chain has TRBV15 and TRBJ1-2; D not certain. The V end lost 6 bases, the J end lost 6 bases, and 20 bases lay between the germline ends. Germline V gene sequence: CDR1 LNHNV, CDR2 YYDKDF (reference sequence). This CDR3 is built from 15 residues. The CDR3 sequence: CATSQSSVLTNGYTF. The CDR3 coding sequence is TGTGCCACCAGTCAGTCCTCCGTCCTCACCAATGGCTACACCTTC.

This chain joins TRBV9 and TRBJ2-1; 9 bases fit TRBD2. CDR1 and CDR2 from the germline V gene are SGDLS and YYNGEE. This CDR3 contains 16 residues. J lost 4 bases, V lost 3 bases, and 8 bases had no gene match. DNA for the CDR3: TGTGCCAGCAGCGACGGTCGGACTAGCGTGTACAATGAGCAGTTCTTC. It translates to CASSDGRTSVYNEQFF.

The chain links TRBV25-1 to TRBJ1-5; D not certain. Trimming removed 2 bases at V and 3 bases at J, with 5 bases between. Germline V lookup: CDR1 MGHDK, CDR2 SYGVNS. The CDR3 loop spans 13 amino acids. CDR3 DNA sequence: TGTGCCAGCAGTGAAACAAACAATCAGCCCCAGCATTTT. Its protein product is CASSETNNQPQHF.

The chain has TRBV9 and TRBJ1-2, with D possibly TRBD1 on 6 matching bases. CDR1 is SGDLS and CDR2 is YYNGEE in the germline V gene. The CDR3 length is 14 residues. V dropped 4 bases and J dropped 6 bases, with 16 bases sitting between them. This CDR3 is CASSPGGAGDGYTF. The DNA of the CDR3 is TGTGCCAGCAGCCCTGGCGGCGCAGGGGATGGCTACACCTTC.

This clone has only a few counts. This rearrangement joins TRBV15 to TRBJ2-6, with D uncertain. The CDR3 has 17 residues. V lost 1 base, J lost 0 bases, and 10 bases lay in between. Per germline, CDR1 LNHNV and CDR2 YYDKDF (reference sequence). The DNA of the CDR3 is TGTGCCACCAGCAGAGTCGGTGGCGCCTCTGGGGCCAACGTCCTGACTTTC. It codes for CATSRVGGASGANVLTF. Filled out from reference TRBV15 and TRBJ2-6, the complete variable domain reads DAMVIQNPRYQVTQFGKPVTLSCSQTLNHNVMYWYQQKSSQAPKLLFHYYDKDFNNEADTPDNFQSRRPNTSFCFLDIRSPGLGDTAMYLCATSRVGGASGANVLTFGAGSRLTVL.

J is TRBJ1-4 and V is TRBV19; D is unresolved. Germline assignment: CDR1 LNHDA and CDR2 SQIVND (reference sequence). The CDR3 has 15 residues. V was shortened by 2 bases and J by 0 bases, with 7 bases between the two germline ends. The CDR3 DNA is TGTGCCAGTAGTATATGGGGTGCAACTAATGAAAAACTGTTTTTT. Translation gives CASSIWGATNEKLFF.

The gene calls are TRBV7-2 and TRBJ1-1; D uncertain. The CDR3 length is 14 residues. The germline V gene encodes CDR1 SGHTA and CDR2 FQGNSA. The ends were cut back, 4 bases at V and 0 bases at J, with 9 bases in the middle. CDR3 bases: TGTGCCAGCAGCTCTAGGCCGGTGAACACTGAAGCTTTCTTT. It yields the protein CASSSRPVNTEAFF.

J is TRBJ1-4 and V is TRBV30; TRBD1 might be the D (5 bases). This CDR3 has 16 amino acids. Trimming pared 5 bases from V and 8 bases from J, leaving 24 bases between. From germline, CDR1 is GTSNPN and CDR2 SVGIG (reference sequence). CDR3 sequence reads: CAWEPHGTGAGEKLFF. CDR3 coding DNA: TGTGCCTGGGAACCTCACGGGACTGGCGCGGGGGAAAAACTGTTTTTT. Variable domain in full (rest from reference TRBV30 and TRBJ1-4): SQTIHQWPATLVQPVGSPLSLECTVEGTSNPNLYWYRQAAGRGLQLLFYSVGIGQISSEVPQNLSASRPQDRQFILSSKKLLLSDSGFYLCAWEPHGTGAGEKLFFGSGTQLSVL.

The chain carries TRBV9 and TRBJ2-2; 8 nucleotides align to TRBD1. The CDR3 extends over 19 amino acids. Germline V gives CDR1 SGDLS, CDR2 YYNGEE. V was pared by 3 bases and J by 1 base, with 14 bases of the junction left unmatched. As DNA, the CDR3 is TGTGCCAGCAGCGAACCCCGATCCTGGACAGGGAGGAACACCGGGGAGCTGTTTTTT. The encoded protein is CASSEPRSWTGRNTGELFF.

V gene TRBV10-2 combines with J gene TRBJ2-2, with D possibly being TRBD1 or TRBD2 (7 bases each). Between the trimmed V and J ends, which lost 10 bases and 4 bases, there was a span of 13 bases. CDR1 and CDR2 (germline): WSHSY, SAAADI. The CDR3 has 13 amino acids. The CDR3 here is CATRGTVTGELFF. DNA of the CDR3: TGCGCCACGCGGGGGACAGTCACCGGGGAGCTGTTTTTT.

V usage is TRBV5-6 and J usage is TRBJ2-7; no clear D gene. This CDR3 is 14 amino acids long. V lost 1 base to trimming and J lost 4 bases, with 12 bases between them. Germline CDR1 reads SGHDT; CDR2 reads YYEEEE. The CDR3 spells CASSLLGVGYEQYF. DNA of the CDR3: TGTGCCAGCAGCTTGCTGGGTGTGGGATACGAGCAGTACTTC.

The CDR3 loop reads CARYPDRLRYEQYF. CDR3 nucleotide sequence: TGCGCCAGGTACCCCGACAGGTTACGGTACGAGCAGTACTTC. This chain connects TRBV23-1 to TRBJ2-7, with a possible D match to TRBD1 (6 bases). TRBV23-1 is an ORF, and what it does is uncertain. CDR3 length: 14 residues. V lost 9 bases, J lost 4 bases, and 19 bases lay in between.

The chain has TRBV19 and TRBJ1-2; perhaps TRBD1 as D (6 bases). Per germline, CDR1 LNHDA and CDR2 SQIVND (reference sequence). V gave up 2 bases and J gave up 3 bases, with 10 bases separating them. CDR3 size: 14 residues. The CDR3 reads CASSITGGDYGYTF. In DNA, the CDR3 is TGTGCCAGTAGTATAACCGGGGGCGACTATGGCTACACCTTC.

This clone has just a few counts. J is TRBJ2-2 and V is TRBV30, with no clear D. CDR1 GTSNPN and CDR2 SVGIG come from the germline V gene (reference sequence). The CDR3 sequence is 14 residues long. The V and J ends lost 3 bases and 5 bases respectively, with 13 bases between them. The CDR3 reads CAWSRTPETGELFF. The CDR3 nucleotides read TGTGCCTGGAGCCGGACCCCGGAAACCGGGGAGCTGTTTTTT.

CDR3 coding DNA: TGTGCCATCAGTGAGTGGACAACAGGGATGGATGGCTACACCTTC. As protein: CAISEWTTGMDGYTF. This sequence joins TRBV10-3 and TRBJ1-2; a weak D match, TRBD1 (6 bases). CDR1 is ENHRY and CDR2 is SYGVKD in the germline V gene. The length of the CDR3 is 15 residues. Deletions cut 1 base from V and 6 bases from J, with 15 bases between.

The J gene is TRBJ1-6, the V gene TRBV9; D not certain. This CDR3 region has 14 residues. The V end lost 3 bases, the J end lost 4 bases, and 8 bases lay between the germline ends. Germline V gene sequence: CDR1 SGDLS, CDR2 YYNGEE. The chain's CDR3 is CASSGIPYNSPLHF. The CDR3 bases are TGTGCCAGCAGCGGGATACCTTATAATTCACCCCTCCACTTT.

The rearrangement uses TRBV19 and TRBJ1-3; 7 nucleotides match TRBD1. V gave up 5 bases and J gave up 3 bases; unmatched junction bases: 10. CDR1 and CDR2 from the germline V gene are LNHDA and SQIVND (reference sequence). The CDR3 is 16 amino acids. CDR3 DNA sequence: TGTGCCAGTAGTCCCAGTCCAGGGGGAGGTGGAAACACCATATATTTT. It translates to CASSPSPGGGGNTIYF.